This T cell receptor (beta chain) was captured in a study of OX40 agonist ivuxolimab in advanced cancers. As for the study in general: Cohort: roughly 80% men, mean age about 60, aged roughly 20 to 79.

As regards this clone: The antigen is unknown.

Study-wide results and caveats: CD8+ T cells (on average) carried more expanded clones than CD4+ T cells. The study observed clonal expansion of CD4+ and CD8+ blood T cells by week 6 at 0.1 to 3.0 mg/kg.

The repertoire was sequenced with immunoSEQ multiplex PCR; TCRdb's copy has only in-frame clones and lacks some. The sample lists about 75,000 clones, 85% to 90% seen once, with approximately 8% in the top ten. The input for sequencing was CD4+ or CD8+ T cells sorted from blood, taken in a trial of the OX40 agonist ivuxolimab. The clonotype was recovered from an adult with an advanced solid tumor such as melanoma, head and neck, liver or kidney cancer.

The CDR3 DNA is TGTGCCAGCTCACCTCGATCGGACAGGGGTTTTTACAATGAGCAGTTCTTC. It yields the protein CASSPRSDRGFYNEQFF. J is TRBJ2-1 and V is TRBV18, with 9 bases matching TRBD1. The V gene end was trimmed by 3 bases and the J gene end by 4 bases; junction bases not matched to a gene: 10. CDR1 and CDR2 (germline): KGHSH, LQKENI. This CDR3 contains 17 residues.